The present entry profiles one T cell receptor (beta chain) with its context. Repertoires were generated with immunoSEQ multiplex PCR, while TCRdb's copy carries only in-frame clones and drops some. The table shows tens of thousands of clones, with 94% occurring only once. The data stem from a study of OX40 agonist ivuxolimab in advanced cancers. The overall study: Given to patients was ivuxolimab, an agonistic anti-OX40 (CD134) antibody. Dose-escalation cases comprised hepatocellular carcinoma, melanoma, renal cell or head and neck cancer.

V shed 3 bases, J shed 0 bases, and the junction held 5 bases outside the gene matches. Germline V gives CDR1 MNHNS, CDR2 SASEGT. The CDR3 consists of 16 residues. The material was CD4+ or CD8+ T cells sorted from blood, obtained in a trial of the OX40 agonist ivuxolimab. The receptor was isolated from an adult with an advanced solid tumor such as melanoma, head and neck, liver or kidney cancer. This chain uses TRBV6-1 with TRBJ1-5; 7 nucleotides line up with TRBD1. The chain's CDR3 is CASSDRDRYSNQPQHF. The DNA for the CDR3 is TGTGCCAGCAGTGACCGGGACAGATATAGCAATCAGCCCCAGCATTTT.